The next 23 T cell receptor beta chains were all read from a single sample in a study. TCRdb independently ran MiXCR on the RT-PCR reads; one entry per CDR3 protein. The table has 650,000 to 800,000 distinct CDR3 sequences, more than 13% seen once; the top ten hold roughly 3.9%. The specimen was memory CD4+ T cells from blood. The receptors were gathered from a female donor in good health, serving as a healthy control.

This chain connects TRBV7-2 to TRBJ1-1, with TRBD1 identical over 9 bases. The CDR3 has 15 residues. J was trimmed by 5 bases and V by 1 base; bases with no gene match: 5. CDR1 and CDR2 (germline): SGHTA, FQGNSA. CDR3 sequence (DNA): TGTGCCAGCAGCTTAGTACTGGACAGGGGTACTGAAGCTTTCTTT. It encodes CASSLVLDRGTEAFF.

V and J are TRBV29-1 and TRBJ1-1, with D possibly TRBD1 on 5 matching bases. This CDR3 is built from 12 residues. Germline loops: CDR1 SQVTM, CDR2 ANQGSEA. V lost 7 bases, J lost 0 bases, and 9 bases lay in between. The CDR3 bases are TGCAGCGGGGGACGGGTGAACACTGAAGCTTTCTTT. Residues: CSGGRVNTEAFF.

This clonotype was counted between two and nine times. CDR3 coding DNA: TGCGCCAGCAGCCAACTTTCGACTAGCATTCCAGATACGCAGTATTTT. Translating gives CASSQLSTSIPDTQYF. The chain recombines TRBV4-3 with TRBJ2-3; 7 nucleotides align to TRBD2. CDR1 is LGHNA and CDR2 is YSLEER in the germline V gene. The CDR3 loop spans 16 amino acids. Trimming at V came to 2 bases and at J to 4 bases, leaving 9 bases not matched to a gene.

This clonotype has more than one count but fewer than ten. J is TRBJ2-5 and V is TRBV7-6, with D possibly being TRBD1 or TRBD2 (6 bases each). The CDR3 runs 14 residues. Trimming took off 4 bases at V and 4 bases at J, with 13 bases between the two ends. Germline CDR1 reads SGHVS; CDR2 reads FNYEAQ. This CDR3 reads CASSWGARGETQYF. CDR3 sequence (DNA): TGTGCCAGCAGCTGGGGGGCCCGGGGAGAGACCCAGTACTTC. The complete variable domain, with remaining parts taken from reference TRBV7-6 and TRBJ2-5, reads GAGVSQSPRYKVTKRGQDVALRCDPISGHVSLYWYRQALGQGPEFLTYFNYEAQQDKSGLPNDRFSAERPEGSISTLTIQRTEQRDSAMYRCASSWGARGETQYFGPGTRLLVL.

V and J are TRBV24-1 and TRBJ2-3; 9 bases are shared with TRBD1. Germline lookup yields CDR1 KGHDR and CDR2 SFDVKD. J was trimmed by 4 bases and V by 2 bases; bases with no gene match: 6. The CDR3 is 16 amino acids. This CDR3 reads CATSDSGTGNADTQYF. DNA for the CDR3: TGTGCCACCAGTGATTCCGGGACAGGGAACGCAGATACGCAGTATTTT.

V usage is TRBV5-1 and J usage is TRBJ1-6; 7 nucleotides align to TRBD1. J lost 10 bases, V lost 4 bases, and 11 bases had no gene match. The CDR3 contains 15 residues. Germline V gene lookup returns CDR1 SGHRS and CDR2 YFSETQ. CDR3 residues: CASSDQTGIGSPLHF. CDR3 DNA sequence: TGCGCCAGCAGCGACCAGACAGGGATAGGATCACCCCTCCACTTT.

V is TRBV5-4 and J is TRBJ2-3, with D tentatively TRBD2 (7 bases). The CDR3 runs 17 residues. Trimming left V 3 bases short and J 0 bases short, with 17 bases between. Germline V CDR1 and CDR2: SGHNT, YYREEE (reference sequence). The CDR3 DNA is TGTGCCAGCAGCTCGCCCGTGGGGGGGGCTAGCACAGATACGCAGTATTTT. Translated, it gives CASSSPVGGASTDTQYF.

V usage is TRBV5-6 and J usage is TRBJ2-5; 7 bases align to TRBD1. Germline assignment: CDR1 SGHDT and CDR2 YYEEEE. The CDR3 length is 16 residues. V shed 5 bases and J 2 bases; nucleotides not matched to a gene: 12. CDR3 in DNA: TGTGCCAGCAGACTCTTCGACAGGGATACACAAGAGACCCAGTACTTC. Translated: CASRLFDRDTQETQYF.

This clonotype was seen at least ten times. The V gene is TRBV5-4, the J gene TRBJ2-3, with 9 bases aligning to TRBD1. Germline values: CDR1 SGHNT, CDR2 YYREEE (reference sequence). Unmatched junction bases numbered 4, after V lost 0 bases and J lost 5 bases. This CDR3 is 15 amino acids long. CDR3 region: CASSLGGQGGDTQYF. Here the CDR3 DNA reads TGTGCCAGCAGCTTGGGGGGACAGGGTGGAGATACGCAGTATTTT.

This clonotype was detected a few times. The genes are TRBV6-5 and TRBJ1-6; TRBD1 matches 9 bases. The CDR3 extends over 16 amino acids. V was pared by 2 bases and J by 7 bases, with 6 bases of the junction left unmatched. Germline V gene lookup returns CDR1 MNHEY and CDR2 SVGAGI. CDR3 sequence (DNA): TGTGCCAGCAGTTACCTCACAGGGGGCGAAAATTCACCCCTCCACTTT. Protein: CASSYLTGGENSPLHF.

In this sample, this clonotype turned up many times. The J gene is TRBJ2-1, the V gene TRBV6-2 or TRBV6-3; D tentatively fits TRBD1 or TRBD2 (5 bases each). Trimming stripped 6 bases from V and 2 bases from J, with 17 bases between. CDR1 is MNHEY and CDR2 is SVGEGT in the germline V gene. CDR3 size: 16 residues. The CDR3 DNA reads TGTGCCAGCAGCCACCGAGGGGCAATGACCTACAATGAGCAGTTCTTC. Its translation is CASSHRGAMTYNEQFF.

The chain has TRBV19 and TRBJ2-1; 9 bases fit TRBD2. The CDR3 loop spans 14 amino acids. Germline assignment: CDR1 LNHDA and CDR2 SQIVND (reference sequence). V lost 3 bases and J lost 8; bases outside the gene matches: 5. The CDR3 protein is CASSMSLAGHEQFF. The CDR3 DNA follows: TGTGCCAGTAGTATGTCCCTAGCGGGGCATGAGCAGTTCTTC.

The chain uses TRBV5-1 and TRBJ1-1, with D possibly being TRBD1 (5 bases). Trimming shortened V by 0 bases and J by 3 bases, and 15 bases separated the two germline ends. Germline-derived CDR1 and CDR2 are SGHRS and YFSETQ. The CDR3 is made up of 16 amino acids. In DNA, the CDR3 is TGCGCCAGCAGCTTGGCCAGGGATAGAGCGGACACTGAAGCTTTCTTT. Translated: CASSLARDRADTEAFF.

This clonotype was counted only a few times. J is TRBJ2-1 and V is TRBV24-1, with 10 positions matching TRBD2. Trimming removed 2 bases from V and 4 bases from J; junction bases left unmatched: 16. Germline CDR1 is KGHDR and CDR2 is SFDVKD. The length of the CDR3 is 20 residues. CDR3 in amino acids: CATSDSTHPGVTSGYNEQFF. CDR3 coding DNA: TGTGCCACCAGTGATTCCACCCACCCCGGGGTGACTAGCGGGTACAATGAGCAGTTCTTC.

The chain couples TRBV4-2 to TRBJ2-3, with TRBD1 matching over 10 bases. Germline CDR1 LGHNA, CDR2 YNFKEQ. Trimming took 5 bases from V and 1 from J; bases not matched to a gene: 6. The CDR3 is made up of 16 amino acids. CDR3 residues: CASSRQGAVGTDTQYF. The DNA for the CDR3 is TGTGCCAGCAGCAGACAGGGGGCTGTGGGCACAGATACGCAGTATTTT.

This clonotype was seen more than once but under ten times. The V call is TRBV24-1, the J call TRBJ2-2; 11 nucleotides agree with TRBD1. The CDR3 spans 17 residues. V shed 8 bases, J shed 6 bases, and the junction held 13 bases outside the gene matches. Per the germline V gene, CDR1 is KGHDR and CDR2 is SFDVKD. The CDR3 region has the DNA TGTGCCACCATGGGACAGGGGGAGCCAAGCGGGGCCGGGGAGCTGTTTTTT. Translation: CATMGQGEPSGAGELFF.

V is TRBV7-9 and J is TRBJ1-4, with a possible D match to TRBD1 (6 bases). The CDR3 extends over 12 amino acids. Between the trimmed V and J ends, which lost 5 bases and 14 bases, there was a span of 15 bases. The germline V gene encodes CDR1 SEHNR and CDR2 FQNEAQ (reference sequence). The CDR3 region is CASSLEVGGLFF. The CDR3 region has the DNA TGTGCCAGCAGCCTAGAGGTTGGGGGCCTGTTTTTT.

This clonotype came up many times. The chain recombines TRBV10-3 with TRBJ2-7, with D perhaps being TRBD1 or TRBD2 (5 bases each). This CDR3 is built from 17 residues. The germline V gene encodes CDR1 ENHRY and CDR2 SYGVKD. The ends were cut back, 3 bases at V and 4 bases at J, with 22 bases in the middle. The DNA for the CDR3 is TGTGCCATCAGTGAACACATTGGGGACCACTTAGAGTACGAGCAGTACTTC. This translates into CAISEHIGDHLEYEQYF.

This CDR3 is CAWRGADYGYTF. DNA of the CDR3: TGTGCCTGGAGAGGGGCGGACTATGGCTACACCTTC. V and J are TRBV30 and TRBJ1-2, with D possibly TRBD1 on 5 matching bases. Germline CDR1 reads GTSNPN; CDR2 reads SVGIG (reference sequence). The CDR3 has 12 residues. Trimming cost V 3 bases and J 3 bases, with 8 bases left between them.

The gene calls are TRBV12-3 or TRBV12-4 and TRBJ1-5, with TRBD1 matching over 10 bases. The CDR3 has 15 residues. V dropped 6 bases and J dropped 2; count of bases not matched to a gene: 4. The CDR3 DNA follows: TGTGCCAGCAGATTCGGGACAGGGGGCAATCAGCCCCAGCATTTT. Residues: CASRFGTGGNQPQHF.

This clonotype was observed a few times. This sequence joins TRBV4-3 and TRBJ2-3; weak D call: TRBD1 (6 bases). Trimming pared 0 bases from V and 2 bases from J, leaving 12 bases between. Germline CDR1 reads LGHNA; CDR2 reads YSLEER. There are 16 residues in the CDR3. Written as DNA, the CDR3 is TGCGCCAGCAGCCAAGAGCTCGCAGGGGCCACAGATACGCAGTATTTT. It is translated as CASSQELAGATDTQYF.

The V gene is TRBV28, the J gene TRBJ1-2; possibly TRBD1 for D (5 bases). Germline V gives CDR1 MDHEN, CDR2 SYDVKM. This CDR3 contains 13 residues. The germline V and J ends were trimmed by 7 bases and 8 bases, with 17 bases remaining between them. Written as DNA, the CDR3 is TGTGCCAGCAATGCGGGGGGGATTCAGGGCTACACCTTC. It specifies CASNAGGIQGYTF.

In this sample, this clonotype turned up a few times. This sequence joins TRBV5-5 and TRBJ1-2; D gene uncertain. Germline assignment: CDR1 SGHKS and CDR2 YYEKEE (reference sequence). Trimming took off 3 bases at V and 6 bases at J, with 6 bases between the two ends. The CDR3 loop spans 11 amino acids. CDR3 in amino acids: CASSWGDGYTF. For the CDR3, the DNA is TGTGCCAGCAGCTGGGGTGATGGCTACACCTTC.